Below are 8 T cell receptor beta chains sequenced from a single sample in a study of control samples from healthy donors and cancer patients. Here immunoSEQ multiplex PCR was the method, and the copy in TCRdb shows in-frame clones only, minus some. The data show fewer than 90,000 clones, roughly 90% seen once. Sequenced sample: PBMCs. Receptors originate from a woman aged 60-75 years with head and neck cancer.

The chain combines TRBV28 with TRBJ1-4; D might be TRBD1 (6 bases). The germline V gene encodes CDR1 MDHEN and CDR2 SYDVKM. The CDR3 is 15 amino acids. Trimming cost V 5 bases and J 7 bases, with 17 bases left between them. CDR3 sequence: CASSPPRRGGEKLFF. The CDR3 nucleotides are TGTGCCAGCAGTCCCCCCCGGAGGGGGGGTGAAAAACTGTTTTTT.

V and J are TRBV9 and TRBJ1-4; tentatively, D is TRBD1 (6 bases). Deletions cut 7 bases from V and 2 bases from J, with 12 bases between. This CDR3 comprises 14 residues. Looked up from germline, CDR1 is SGDLS and CDR2 is YYNGEE. CDR3 in DNA: TGTGCCAGCTCTACCGGGGGCACTAATGAAAAACTGTTTTTT. Encoded protein: CASSTGGTNEKLFF.

The chain links TRBV5-1 to TRBJ2-2, with D possibly being TRBD1 or TRBD2 (6 bases each). The V end lost 4 bases, the J end lost 0 bases, and 16 bases lay between the germline ends. The V gene's germline CDR1 is SGHRS and CDR2 YFSETQ. This CDR3 is built from 17 residues. For the CDR3, the DNA is TGCGCCAGCAGCCCGGGGGCTAGCGACCCGAACACCGGGGAGCTGTTTTTT. Its protein product is CASSPGASDPNTGELFF.

This chain connects TRBV10-2 to TRBJ2-2; D is possibly TRBD2 (6 bases). V lost 5 bases, J lost 0 bases, and 7 bases lay in between. The CDR3 contains 14 residues. Germline CDR1 reads WSHSY; CDR2 reads SAAADI. This chain's CDR3 is CASSIAANTGELFF. In DNA, the CDR3 is TGCGCCAGCAGTATAGCGGCGAACACCGGGGAGCTGTTTTTT.

The rearrangement links TRBV24-1 to TRBJ2-1, with 10 bases aligning to TRBD2. V shed 2 bases, J shed 9 bases, and the junction held 9 bases outside the gene matches. CDR3 length equals 16 residues. Germline loops: CDR1 KGHDR, CDR2 SFDVKD. This CDR3 reads CATSDSTLAGVSEQFF. DNA of the CDR3: TGTGCCACCAGTGATTCGACTCTAGCGGGAGTCTCTGAGCAGTTCTTC.

The rearrangement uses TRBV2 and TRBJ2-5; 8 bases are a match to TRBD2. The CDR3 has 14 residues. Germline V gene data show CDR1 as SNHLY and CDR2 as FYNNEI. J was trimmed by 2 bases and V by 6 bases; bases with no gene match: 5. The CDR3 coding sequence is TGTGCCAGCAGACCAACTAGCGGTCAAGAGACCCAGTACTTC. Protein: CASRPTSGQETQYF.

There are a few counts of this clone. V is TRBV5-5 and J is TRBJ1-1, with D tentatively TRBD1 (6 bases). This CDR3 region has 14 residues. The germline CDR1 and CDR2 sequences are SGHKS and YYEKEE (reference sequence). The V end was cut by 0 bases, the J end by 6 bases, with 12 bases between. The CDR3 spells CASSLADRLAEAFF. In DNA form, the CDR3 reads TGTGCCAGCAGCTTGGCCGACAGGTTGGCTGAAGCTTTCTTT.

V gene TRBV7-9 combines with J gene TRBJ2-3; D is ambiguous. This CDR3 is built from 13 residues. Per the germline V gene, CDR1 is SEHNR and CDR2 is FQNEAQ (reference sequence). Trimming left V 4 bases short and J 3 bases short, with 8 bases between. The CDR3 loop reads CASSSPLTDTQYF. CDR3 nucleotide sequence: TGTGCCAGCAGCTCGCCCCTTACAGATACGCAGTATTTT.